The source of this TCR beta chain is a study of blood T cell repertoires in COVID-19. The CDR3 totals 14 residues. The germline V gene encodes CDR1 SSHAT and CDR2 FNYEAQ (reference sequence). Of note for this clone: At one of its ends the junction is not consistent with the germline gene, which may arise from a read error.

Some clones are missing from TCRdb's copy, which holds only in-frame ones; the method was immunoSEQ multiplex PCR. The profile shows roughly 110,000 clones, about three quarters of them singletons. The chain joins TRBV7-7 to TRBJ2-2; D remains ambiguous. The clonotype originates from a man aged 65 to 85 with acute or convalescent COVID-19. The sample comprised peripheral blood. The CDR3 bases are TGTGCTAGCAGCTTAGACATGACTACCGGGGAGCTGTTTTTT. Translating gives CASSLDMTTGELFF.